These 10 T cell receptor beta chains were sequenced from one sample in a study of technical replicates of blood from several donors. Here immunoSEQ multiplex PCR was the method, and the copy in TCRdb shows in-frame clones only, minus some. The sample lists some 80,000 clones, about 96% occurring once. Sequences were obtained from T cells isolated from PBMCs. Source of these receptors: a human donor in good health.

This chain connects TRBV5-5 to TRBJ2-7, with 8 bases that match TRBD2. V was clipped by 2 bases and J by 3 bases; unmatched bases: 7. CDR1 and CDR2 from the germline V gene are SGHKS and YYEKEE (reference sequence). This CDR3 region has 15 residues. Written as DNA, the CDR3 is TGTGCCAGCAGCTTATCGGGACTAGGAAACTACGAGCAGTACTTC. Its translation: CASSLSGLGNYEQYF.

This clone appeared a single time. The rearrangement joins TRBV29-1 to TRBJ2-3; D is possibly TRBD2 (5 bases). CDR3 length equals 14 residues. Germline V gene sequence: CDR1 SQVTM, CDR2 ANQGSEA. Trimming removed 3 bases at V and 4 bases at J, with 14 bases between. CDR3 DNA sequence: TGCAGCGTTGAGGTCTCGGGAAGGGCAGATACGCAGTATTTT. This encodes CSVEVSGRADTQYF.

This chain links TRBV29-1 with TRBJ1-1; TRBD1 is a possible D gene (5 bases). The CDR3 is 14 residues long. Trimming took off 8 bases at V and 1 base at J, with 17 bases between the two ends. CDR1 SQVTM and CDR2 ANQGSEA come from the germline V gene. The CDR3 region has the DNA TGCAGCCCGCGGGGGGGTACAGAGAACACTGAAGCTTTCTTT. This encodes CSPRGGTENTEAFF.

J is TRBJ2-7 and V is TRBV5-1, with a tentative D call TRBD2 (6 bases). The CDR3 consists of 15 residues. The V gene lost 0 bases and the J gene lost 2 bases, with 12 bases spanning the gap. Per germline, CDR1 SGHRS and CDR2 YFSETQ. CDR3 sequence reads: CASSLGLAYAYEQYF. The CDR3, as DNA: TGCGCCAGCAGCTTGGGGCTAGCGTATGCCTACGAGCAGTACTTC.

The chain recombines TRBV7-9 with TRBJ1-1; no reliable D call. CDR1 is SEHNR, CDR2 FQNEAQ, per germline (reference sequence). The CDR3 extends over 15 amino acids. V lost 5 bases, J lost 1 base, and 14 bases lay in between. DNA for the CDR3: TGTGCCAGCAGCCGAGGAGGGTCGGGGAACACTGAAGCTTTCTTT. It specifies CASSRGGSGNTEAFF. The full variable domain, rest sourced from reference TRBV7-9 and TRBJ1-1, is DTGVSQNPRHKITKRGQNVTFRCDPISEHNRLYWYRQTLGQGPEFLTYFQNEAQLEKSRLLSDRFSAERPKGSFSTLEIQRTEQGDSAMYLCASSRGGSGNTEAFFGQGTRLTVV.

The rearrangement joins TRBV6-5 to TRBJ2-7; D is unclear. This CDR3 region has 13 residues. Per the germline V gene, CDR1 is MNHEY and CDR2 is SVGAGI. V lost 6 bases to trimming and J lost 2 bases, with 11 bases between them. In nucleotides, the CDR3 is TGTGCCAGCAGGGAGAGCTTCCCCTACGAGCAGTACTTC. Amino acids: CASRESFPYEQYF.

The rearrangement links TRBV19 to TRBJ1-1; TRBD1 agrees at 7 bases. Germline lookup yields CDR1 LNHDA and CDR2 SQIVND (reference sequence). The ends lost 4 bases at V and 0 bases at J; junction bases unmatched: 2. The CDR3 consists of 14 residues. The CDR3 coding sequence is TGTGCCAGTAGTAGGCAGGGGGTGAACACTGAAGCTTTCTTT. Residues: CASSRQGVNTEAFF.

The chain recombines TRBV2 with TRBJ2-5; TRBD2 matches 11 bases. This CDR3 comprises 14 residues. In germline, CDR1 is SNHLY, CDR2 FYNNEI. Unmatched junction bases numbered 2, after V lost 7 bases and J lost 1 base. This CDR3 reads CASMGTSGQETQYF. CDR3 sequence (DNA): TGTGCCAGCATGGGGACTAGCGGCCAAGAGACCCAGTACTTC.

The rearrangement joins TRBV5-6 to TRBJ2-2; no clear D gene. Germline V gene sequence: CDR1 SGHDT, CDR2 YYEEEE. CDR3 length: 15 amino acids. V was cut by 4 bases and J by 9 bases, with 19 bases left in between. The CDR3 DNA follows: TGTGCCAGCAGCCAGACTGGAACCGGAGTCCGGGAGCTGTTTTTT. Protein: CASSQTGTGVRELFF.

This chain links TRBV6-5 with TRBJ1-5; TRBD1 aligns across 7 bases. This CDR3 region has 14 residues. V was pared by 5 bases and J by 0 bases, with 1 base of the junction left unmatched. The germline gives CDR1 MNHEY, CDR2 SVGAGI. The CDR3 DNA sequence: TGTGCCAGCAGTGGGACAGCTAGCAATCAGCCCCAGCATTTT. Translating gives CASSGTASNQPQHF.